This T cell receptor (beta chain) was identified during a study of cytomegalovirus exposure and HLA in healthy donors. Comments on this clone: Its specificity is not known.

Measured with immunoSEQ multiplex PCR; TCRdb has only the in-frame clones, and not every one. The sample shows approximately 150,000 clones, roughly nine tenths of them seen only once. Findings and caveats of the study: In the roughly 120 validation repertoires, a later analysis found that first-cohort TCR clusters tended to co-occur. Whilst most TCR sequences proved rare, a subset of public TCRs occurred across many donors.

Germline V gene data show CDR1 as MNHEY and CDR2 as SVGAGI. V lost 10 bases, J lost 3 bases, and 19 bases lay in between. The length of the CDR3 is 14 residues. The genes are TRBV6-5 and TRBJ2-7; tentatively, D is TRBD2 (6 bases). This TCR was recovered from a woman aged 18-30 years in good health and CMV-seropositive. Sequenced sample: PBMCs. The CDR3 DNA reads TGTGCCATAACGGGGGTAGGGACCCACTACGAGCAGTACTTC. Amino acid sequence: CAITGVGTHYEQYF.